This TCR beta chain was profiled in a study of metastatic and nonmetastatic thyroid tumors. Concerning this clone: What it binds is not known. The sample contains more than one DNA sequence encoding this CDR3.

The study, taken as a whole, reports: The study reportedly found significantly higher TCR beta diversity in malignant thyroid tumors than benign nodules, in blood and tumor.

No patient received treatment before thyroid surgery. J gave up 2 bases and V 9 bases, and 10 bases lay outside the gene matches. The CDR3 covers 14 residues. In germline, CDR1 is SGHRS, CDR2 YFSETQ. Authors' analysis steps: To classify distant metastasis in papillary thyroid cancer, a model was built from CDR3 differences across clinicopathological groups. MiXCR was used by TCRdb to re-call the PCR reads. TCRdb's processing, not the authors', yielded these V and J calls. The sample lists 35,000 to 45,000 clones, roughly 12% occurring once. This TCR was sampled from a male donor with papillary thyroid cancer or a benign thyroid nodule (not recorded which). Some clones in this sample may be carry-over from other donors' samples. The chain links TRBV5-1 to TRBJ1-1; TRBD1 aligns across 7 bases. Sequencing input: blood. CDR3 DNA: TGCGCCACCTCGGAGGGGGCTCTCAACACTGAAGCTTTCTTT. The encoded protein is CATSEGALNTEAFF.